This entry describes one T cell receptor beta chain. This clonotype was counted a few times. Its cognate antigen has yet to be identified. No much larger clone is present one base from it, and per-base qualities are unavailable. PBMCs were isolated by Ficoll-Paque density gradient centrifugation. TCRdb lists the instrument as Illumina NovaSeq 6000. Using 5'RACE with constant-segment primers, TCRalpha and TCRbeta cDNA libraries were constructed, with sample barcodes and unique molecular identifiers added in the process. Trizol reagent was used to extract RNA from every sample. The libraries were amplified in two PCR steps, and the second step added a second sample barcode and Illumina TruSeq adapters. The libraries were sequenced on an Illumina NovaSeq using 2 x 150 bp paired-end reads. The paper's processing steps were these. The reads were demultiplexed and collapsed into UMI-guided consensus sequences using migec v1.2.7. With mixcr v2.1.11, UMI consensuses were aligned to TRA and TRB V and J templates and assembled into clonotypes. Clonotypes were classified as expanded or contracted when called significant by both edgeR and NoisET, with noise models trained on biological replicates. edgeR calls used a false discovery rate-adjusted p below 0.01 and a log2 fold-change threshold of 1. PCA with hierarchical clustering of max-normalized trajectories of the 1000 most abundant clonotypes was used as exploratory dynamics analysis. Each responding clone was given a CD4 or CD8 phenotype based on the CD4+ and CD8+ repertoires, which had been sequenced separately. In-frame beta chains were kept once TCRdb had trimmed the public reads at Q25 with fastp and called clones with MiXCR. Entries that share a CDR3 protein sequence are merged under the most common genes and DNA. TCRdb, not the authors, supplied the V and J calls. The sample table lists roughly 450,000 distinct CDR3 sequences, about 20% of them with a count of one. Together, the top ten hold about 12% of the sample.

The data were taken from a study of T-cell memory formation after mild COVID-19 (dated by TCRdb to the early 2020s). About the investigation overall: Most TCR sequence clusters were specific to one of the two donors. In a couple of donors, T-cell clones that expanded and contracted after mild COVID-19 were followed by sequencing TCRalpha and TCRbeta repertoires longitudinally. Two young, previously healthy adult volunteers made up the cohort, one male and one female.

The paper as a whole reports these results and caveats: From day 15 to 85, contracting clones showed balanced CD4/CD8 phenotypes, whereas a second wave of clones that expanded from day 15 to 37 leaned towards CD4+. Contracting CD4+ clones were located mainly in the CM and EM memory subsets, whereas CD8+ clones were found to be enriched in EMRA. Some responding clones were detected in pre-infection memory, suggesting pre-existing cross-reactive memory T cells joined the SARS-CoV-2 response. The second-wave clones that peaked on day 37 were not confirmed to be SARS-CoV-2 specific. The study covered only a couple of mild cases, and larger cohorts including severe cases with pre-infection samples were considered necessary.

The germline V gene (reference sequence) gives CDR1 as DFQATT and CDR2 as SNEGSKA. The CDR3 has 15 amino acids, counting the end cysteine and phenylalanine. Only CDR3 DNA is held: 45 bases, read in frame from base 1. For this chain, trimming is 4 bases at the V end and 4 bases at the J end, and the number of junction bases without a gene match is 6. The chain couples TRBV20-1 to TRBJ2-7; 14 central nucleotides agree with TRBD2. Sequencing was done on a sample of PBMCs or a T cell subset sorted from them (not recorded which). The origin of this receptor is an adult woman who had mild COVID-19 (a few samples of this study predate the infection). The sample titles of this study are shuffled in the database, so cell type and time point are left out; the donor was told from shared clones. The DNA reads TGCAGTGCTACCCCGGGACTAGCGGGAGTGTACGAGCAGTACTTC. Its amino acids are CSATPGLAGVYEQYF.